One and the same sample provided the 2 T cell receptor beta chains below, sequenced in a study of identical twins. TCRdb re-called the 5' RACE reads with MiXCR, one entry per CDR3 protein. The sample yields 690,000 or so distinct CDR3 sequences, around 5.7% seen once. Sequenced sample: naive T cells sorted from blood. These receptors all stem from a young man in good health.

This chain joins TRBV4-3 and TRBJ1-2; D gene unclear. Germline V gives CDR1 LGHNA, CDR2 YSLEER. The CDR3 is made up of 15 amino acids. The V and J ends lost 0 bases and 10 bases respectively, with 18 bases between them. This CDR3 is CASSQDGGSRISYTF. As DNA, the CDR3 is TGCGCCAGCAGCCAAGATGGAGGGTCCAGGATTTCCTACACCTTC.

The table lists this clonotype with many counts. The chain joins TRBV27 to TRBJ2-7, with D maybe TRBD1 (6 bases). Trimming stripped 5 bases from V and 0 bases from J, with 17 bases between. This CDR3 comprises 16 residues. Per germline, CDR1 MNHEY and CDR2 SMNVEV (reference sequence). CDR3 nucleotides: TGTGCCAGCAGTAGTCTGGACAGCCCAAGCTCCTACGAGCAGTACGTC. Translating it yields CASSSLDSPSSYEQYV.